This T cell receptor beta chain was recorded in a study of T cells in Graves' hyperthyroidism and ophthalmopathy. Trimming cost V 0 bases and J 4 bases, with 16 bases left between them. Germline V gene lookup returns CDR1 LGHNA and CDR2 YNFKEQ. The CDR3 is 17 residues long. As for this clonotype: Its specificity is unknown.

General study results and limits: Ophthalmopathy was told apart from stable hyperthyroidism by a 13 V-J model. Ophthalmopathy was predicted by the model a median of about six months ahead of onset.

Clinical symptoms, serum thyroxine and TRAb, thyroid ultrasound and orbital computed tomography were used for the diagnoses. Template material for amplifying TCR beta CDR3 regions consisted of RNA transcripts. HTBI primers were employed in a first-round RT-PCR of the TCR CDR3. One entry per CDR3 protein, called by TCRdb with MiXCR from the multiplex PCR reads. The top ten hold about an eighth of the sample, which has hundreds of thousands of distinct CDR3 sequences, about 15% seen once. This clonotype originated in a woman aged 45-65 years with Graves' ophthalmopathy. V usage is TRBV4-2 and J usage is TRBJ2-1; D may be TRBD2 (7 bases). Sequencing input: blood. CDR3 region: CASSQDRGAGGYNEQFF. The DNA for the CDR3 is TGTGCCAGCAGCCAAGATCGGGGGGCCGGGGGGTACAATGAGCAGTTCTTC.